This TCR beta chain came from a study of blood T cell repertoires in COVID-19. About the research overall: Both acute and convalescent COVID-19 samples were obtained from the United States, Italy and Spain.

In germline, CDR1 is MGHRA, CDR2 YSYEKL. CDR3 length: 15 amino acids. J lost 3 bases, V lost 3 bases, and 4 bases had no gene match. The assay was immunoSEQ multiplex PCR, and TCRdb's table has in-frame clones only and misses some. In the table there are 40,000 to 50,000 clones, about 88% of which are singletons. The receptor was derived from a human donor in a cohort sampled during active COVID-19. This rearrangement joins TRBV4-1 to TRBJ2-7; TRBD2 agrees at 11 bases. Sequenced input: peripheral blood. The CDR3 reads CASSQPTSGVYEQYF. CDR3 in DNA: TGCGCCAGCAGCCAGCCGACTAGCGGGGTCTACGAGCAGTACTTC.